This T cell receptor (beta chain) emerged from a study of shared T cell receptors in the human thymus. This CDR3 is 17 amino acids long. Trimming cost V 4 bases and J 0 bases; bases outside gene matches: 9. Germline V gives CDR1 SGHDT, CDR2 YYEEEE. The repertoire was sequenced with immunoSEQ multiplex PCR; TCRdb's copy has only in-frame clones and lacks some. Of some 640,000 clones listed, around 87% are singletons. This sample was also put to use in a study of human thymus T cells. This second study says: Donors were healthy Finnish infants having corrective surgery for congenital heart defects. Resections from corrective heart surgery supplied the thymus tissue. Thymic repertoires overlap heavily among unrelated individuals, related research has reported.

The source of this sequence is a boy under three years old with a congenital heart defect. The chain employs TRBV5-6 and TRBJ1-3; 8 nucleotides agree with TRBD1. Sequencing used thymocytes. The CDR3: CASSSRTGTTSGNTIYF. The CDR3 DNA reads as TGTGCCAGCAGCAGTCGGACAGGGACAACCTCTGGAAACACCATATATTTT.